Listed here are 15 T cell receptor beta chains from one sample, sequenced in a study of blood T cells in healthy people across ages. Alongside a J-beta primer mix, a sample-barcoded 5' primer served in a second PCR lasting about 7 to 12 cycles. TCRdb reanalysed the 5' RACE reads using MiXCR and keeps one entry per CDR3 protein. The sample contains approximately 2,000,000 distinct CDR3 sequences, more than 35% of which appear only once. Sequences were obtained from blood. The receptors stem from a human donor in good health.

The V and J genes are TRBV20-1 and TRBJ2-3; 7 bases line up with TRBD1. With V trimmed by 0 bases and J by 5 bases, 5 bases remained unmatched. Germline assignment: CDR1 DFQATT and CDR2 SNEGSKA (reference sequence). The CDR3 totals 14 residues. The CDR3 DNA reads TGCAGTGCTAGAGAAGCGCAGGGGGAAGATACGCAGTATTTT. It codes for CSAREAQGEDTQYF.

In this sample, this clonotype turned up once. It is likely a read error, because the conserved phenylalanine at the end of the CDR3 is missing. Because the CDR3's place on the DNA is in doubt, the DNA is left out and the CDR3 is given as listed by TCRdb. The rearrangement links TRBV6-4 to TRBJ2-7; the D call in the table, TRBD1, was not verified against the DNA. The CDR3 numbers 14 amino acids, ends counted. Germline V gene lookup returns CDR1 MRHNA and CDR2 SNTAGT. This chain's CDR3 is CASPMARQALRAVL.

In its sample, this clonotype was seen a few times. The rearrangement uses TRBV5-5 and TRBJ1-2; TRBD1 matches 11 bases. CDR1 and CDR2 from the germline V gene are SGHKS and YYEKEE (reference sequence). V dropped 2 bases and J dropped 2; count of bases not matched to a gene: 2. The CDR3 has 15 amino acids. The CDR3 DNA reads TGTGCCAGCAGCTTATGGACAGGGGGCAACTATGGCTACACCTTC. This translates into CASSLWTGGNYGYTF.

The chain is built from TRBV6-1 and TRBJ2-3; 8 bases are shared with TRBD2. CDR1 is MNHNS, CDR2 SASEGT, per germline. J lost 2 bases, V lost 6 bases, and 10 bases had no gene match. The CDR3 loop spans 16 amino acids. The CDR3 sequence: CASRMGPGGLTDTQYF. As DNA, the CDR3 is TGTGCCAGCAGGATGGGTCCGGGGGGGCTCACAGATACGCAGTATTTT.

The table lists this clonotype with a few counts. This chain connects TRBV7-9 to TRBJ1-2, with D hard to call. The ends were cut back, 4 bases at V and 4 bases at J, with 10 bases in the middle. The CDR3 spans 13 residues. Germline lookup yields CDR1 SEHNR and CDR2 FQNEAQ (reference sequence). The CDR3 DNA sequence: TGTGCCAGCAGCTACCACGGAATCTATGGCTACACCTTC. It specifies CASSYHGIYGYTF.

V gene TRBV4-3 combines with J gene TRBJ2-1; 8 positions agree with TRBD1. The V gene end was trimmed by 1 base and the J gene end by 8 bases; junction bases not matched to a gene: 7. Germline-derived CDR1 and CDR2 are LGHNA and YSLEER. The CDR3 extends over 15 amino acids. CDR3 DNA: TGCGCCAGCAGCCAAGTGTGGGCAGGGGGCGATGAGCAGTTCTTC. Amino acids: CASSQVWAGGDEQFF.

The chain recombines TRBV6-6 with TRBJ2-7; maybe TRBD1 (6 bases). Trimming cost V 5 bases and J 5 bases, with 16 bases left between them. Germline CDR1 and CDR2: MNHNY and SVGAGI (reference sequence). The CDR3 contains 14 residues. CDR3: CASSTVHRDHEQYF. The CDR3 nucleotides read TGTGCCAGCAGTACTGTGCACAGGGATCACGAGCAGTACTTC.

The J gene is TRBJ2-3, the V gene TRBV14; 11 bases line up with TRBD2. This CDR3 region has 15 residues. Germline V lookup: CDR1 SGHDN, CDR2 FVKESK. The V segment lost 2 bases and the J segment 9 bases; nucleotides outside the gene matches: 7. CDR3 DNA: TGTGCCAGCAGCCAAACTACTAGCGGGGGCCCCACGCAGTATTTT. This translates into CASSQTTSGGPTQYF.

The chain couples TRBV7-9 to TRBJ2-6; either TRBD1 or TRBD2 may fit D (5 bases each). The V gene lost 7 bases and the J gene lost 0 bases, with 22 bases spanning the gap. In germline, CDR1 is SEHNR, CDR2 FQNEAQ (reference sequence). The CDR3 spans 19 residues. The CDR3 region is CASTPLPGRTISGANVLTF. The CDR3 coding sequence is TGTGCCAGCACCCCTTTACCGGGACGGACAATCTCTGGGGCCAACGTCCTGACTTTC.

This clonotype was counted a few times. The genes are TRBV10-3 and TRBJ1-1, with D tentatively TRBD1 (5 bases). V was shortened by 7 bases and J by 1 base, with 10 bases between the two germline ends. The V gene's germline CDR1 is ENHRY and CDR2 SYGVKD. This CDR3 has 13 amino acids. The DNA of the CDR3 is TGTGCCATCAAGACCAGGGAGAACACTGAAGCTTTCTTT. Its translation: CAIKTRENTEAFF.

V usage is TRBV3-1 and J usage is TRBJ2-1; 8 bases are a match to TRBD1. The CDR3 length is 14 residues. V lost 4 bases to trimming and J lost 8 bases; unmatched junction nucleotides: 7. The germline CDR1 and CDR2 sequences are LGHDT and YNNKEL (reference sequence). CDR3 DNA: TGTGCCAGCAGCCCTGGACAGGGTTATCATGAGCAGTTCTTC. The encoded protein is CASSPGQGYHEQFF.

This chain links TRBV7-9 with TRBJ2-1; 10 nucleotides match TRBD2. The V gene's germline CDR1 is SEHNR and CDR2 FQNEAQ (reference sequence). This CDR3 region has 18 residues. The junction had 15 bases not matched to a gene; V was cut back by 0 bases and J by 10 bases. The CDR3 loop is CASSLAYLSGGADGEQFF. In DNA form, the CDR3 reads TGTGCCAGCAGCTTAGCGTACCTAAGCGGGGGGGCAGACGGGGAGCAGTTCTTC. The whole variable domain, filled in from reference TRBV7-9 and TRBJ2-1, reads DTGVSQNPRHKITKRGQNVTFRCDPISEHNRLYWYRQTLGQGPEFLTYFQNEAQLEKSRLLSDRFSAERPKGSFSTLEIQRTEQGDSAMYLCASSLAYLSGGADGEQFFGPGTRLTVL.

V gene TRBV20-1 combines with J gene TRBJ1-3; weak D call: TRBD1 (5 bases). The V gene lost 6 bases and the J gene lost 2 bases, with 11 bases spanning the gap. The CDR3 length is 13 residues. Per germline, CDR1 DFQATT and CDR2 SNEGSKA (reference sequence). This CDR3 reads CSAARGTGNTIYF. CDR3 coding DNA: TGCAGTGCCGCGAGGGGTACTGGAAACACCATATATTTT.

The rearrangement uses TRBV20-1 and TRBJ2-1; TRBD1 matches at 9 bases. The CDR3 spans 18 residues. Germline values: CDR1 DFQATT, CDR2 SNEGSKA (reference sequence). With 1 base clipped from V and 8 bases from J, the junction kept 18 bases outside the gene matches. CDR3 bases: TGCAGTGCTAGAGTTTTTTCAAATAGGGACAGGGCTTGGGATGAGCAGTTCTTC. Protein: CSARVFSNRDRAWDEQFF.

This clonotype has just a few counts. CDR3 sequence reads: CASSSRTGTGNHEQYF. Written as DNA, the CDR3 is TGTGCCAGCAGCTCTAGGACCGGGACAGGGAACCACGAGCAGTACTTC. The chain recombines TRBV7-2 with TRBJ2-7; 9 bases map to TRBD1. This CDR3 is 16 amino acids long. The junction had 12 bases not matched to a gene; V was cut back by 4 bases and J by 5 bases. Germline CDR1 SGHTA, CDR2 FQGNSA.